The 25 T cell receptor beta chains below were found in one sample sequenced in a study of cytomegalovirus exposure and HLA in healthy donors. Repertoires were generated with immunoSEQ multiplex PCR, while TCRdb's copy carries only in-frame clones and drops some. The sample records about 65,000 clones, about 94% being singletons. Sequencing was carried out using PBMCs. The source is a young man in good health and CMV-seropositive.

The V gene is TRBV4-1, the J gene TRBJ2-1; 8 positions match TRBD2. The CDR3 runs 17 residues. Looked up from germline, CDR1 is MGHRA and CDR2 is YSYEKL. V lost 1 base, J lost 7 bases, and 12 bases stayed unmatched. CDR3 nucleotide sequence: TGCGCCAGCAGCCAAGTCAGGGGACTAGGGGCTTCGAATGAGCAGTTCTTC. It codes for CASSQVRGLGASNEQFF.

This chain links TRBV5-1 with TRBJ1-2; 9 bases match TRBD1. Trimming removed 2 bases from V and 5 bases from J; junction bases left unmatched: 4. Germline V gene sequence: CDR1 SGHRS, CDR2 YFSETQ. There are 14 residues in the CDR3. The CDR3 loop is CASSFRTGEYGYTF. The CDR3 coding sequence is TGCGCCAGCAGCTTCAGGACAGGGGAATATGGCTACACCTTC.

The gene calls are TRBV11-3 and TRBJ2-5; 9 nucleotides agree with TRBD2. Per germline, CDR1 SGHNT and CDR2 YENEEA. This CDR3 has 16 amino acids. V shed 2 bases, J shed 3 bases, and the junction held 7 bases outside the gene matches. In DNA, the CDR3 is TGTGCCAGCAGCTTAAGGGTGGTAGCGGGGGAAGAGACCCAGTACTTC. Translating it yields CASSLRVVAGEETQYF.

The chain has TRBV7-2 and TRBJ2-1; 13 nucleotides align to TRBD2. The germline CDR1 and CDR2 sequences are SGHTA and FQGNSA. The CDR3 is 17 residues long. V dropped 5 bases and J dropped 9; count of bases not matched to a gene: 13. This chain's CDR3 is CASSRDSGTSGTSEQFF. The CDR3 DNA is TGTGCCAGCAGCCGTGATAGCGGGACTAGCGGGACAAGTGAGCAGTTCTTC.

This chain joins TRBV7-2 and TRBJ2-1; no clear D. The CDR3 is 17 amino acids. In germline, CDR1 is SGHTA, CDR2 FQGNSA. The V end lost 1 base, the J end lost 4 bases, and 17 bases lay between the germline ends. CDR3 in amino acids: CASSLDGSDEGYNEQFF. The CDR3 bases are TGTGCCAGCAGCTTAGATGGCAGCGACGAAGGATACAATGAGCAGTTCTTC.

CDR3 protein: CASSLVRGMDTQYF. Here the CDR3 DNA reads TGTGCCAGCAGCTTAGTTCGGGGGATGGATACGCAGTATTTT. The V gene is TRBV7-8, the J gene TRBJ2-3; tentative D call: TRBD2 (6 bases). V lost 1 base and J 6 bases, leaving 11 bases between the germline ends. This CDR3 comprises 14 residues. Germline V gene data show CDR1 as SGHVS and CDR2 as FQNEAQ.

The J gene is TRBJ2-1, the V gene TRBV4-1; D perhaps matches TRBD2 (6 bases). The CDR3 runs 16 residues. Trimming cost V 4 bases and J 0 bases, with 13 bases left between them. Germline values: CDR1 MGHRA, CDR2 YSYEKL. CDR3 coding DNA: TGCGCCAGCAGCCTAGATCGGGGGACCTCCTACAATGAGCAGTTCTTC. This translates into CASSLDRGTSYNEQFF.

V gene TRBV6-5 combines with J gene TRBJ1-1; a possible D gene is TRBD1 (5 bases). The CDR3 runs 15 residues. The germline V and J ends were trimmed by 5 bases and 5 bases, with 18 bases remaining between them. Per germline, CDR1 MNHEY and CDR2 SVGAGI. The CDR3 DNA reads TGTGCCAGCAGTGCCCCAGGGAGGGTGGGAACTGAAGCTTTCTTT. Encoded protein: CASSAPGRVGTEAFF.

The chain uses TRBV18 and TRBJ1-5; TRBD1 matches at 7 bases. Germline values: CDR1 KGHSH, CDR2 LQKENI. This CDR3 has 18 amino acids. V was pared by 4 bases and J by 6 bases, with 18 bases of the junction left unmatched. The CDR3 DNA reads TGTGCCAGCTCACTGACTAGGGACAGTCTTGGTATCCGTCAGCCCCAGCATTTT. Its protein is CASSLTRDSLGIRQPQHF. Full variable domain (remainder filled in from reference TRBV18 and TRBJ1-5): NAGVMQNPRHLVRRRGQEARLRCSPMKGHSHVYWYRQLPEEGLKFMVYLQKENIIDESGMPKERFSAEFPKEGPSILRIQQVVRGDSAAYFCASSLTRDSLGIRQPQHFGDGTRLSIL.

The chain couples TRBV19 to TRBJ2-2, with a possible D match to TRBD2 (5 bases). With 3 bases removed from V and 6 bases from J, the gap between germline ends came to 20 bases. The CDR3 consists of 17 residues. Germline assignment: CDR1 LNHDA and CDR2 SQIVND (reference sequence). Written as DNA, the CDR3 is TGTGCCAGTAGTATTTATGACCGTATCACGGGGTCCGGGGAGCTGTTTTTT. Its protein is CASSIYDRITGSGELFF.

This chain uses TRBV29-1 with TRBJ1-1, with 9 bases that match TRBD1. This CDR3 is 14 amino acids long. V lost 4 bases to trimming and J lost 3 bases; unmatched junction nucleotides: 6. The germline V gene has CDR1 SQVTM and CDR2 ANQGSEA. In nucleotides, the CDR3 is TGCAGCGTTGGGAACAGGGGGCAGGACACTGAAGCTTTCTTT. It codes for CSVGNRGQDTEAFF.

The chain joins TRBV30 to TRBJ2-2, with TRBD1 identical over 7 bases. The CDR3 extends over 14 amino acids. Losses at the gene ends were 5 bases for V and 0 bases for J; bases not matched to a gene: 3. The germline V gene encodes CDR1 GTSNPN and CDR2 SVGIG (reference sequence). The CDR3 reads CAWSGQANTGELFF. DNA for the CDR3: TGTGCCTGGTCTGGACAGGCGAACACCGGGGAGCTGTTTTTT.

The V and J genes are TRBV27 and TRBJ2-3; 11 nucleotides agree with TRBD2. CDR3 size: 19 residues. V dropped 5 bases and J dropped 0; count of bases not matched to a gene: 13. Germline-derived CDR1 and CDR2 are MNHEY and SMNVEV (reference sequence). The CDR3 spells CASSPEFPGLAASTDTQYF. DNA of the CDR3: TGTGCCAGCAGTCCGGAATTTCCGGGACTAGCGGCTAGCACAGATACGCAGTATTTT.

CDR3 amino acids: CASSENSREAFF. CDR3 nucleotide sequence: TGTGCCAGCAGTGAAAACTCCAGGGAAGCTTTCTTT. The chain links TRBV6-1 to TRBJ1-1; D uncertain. Germline V gene lookup returns CDR1 MNHNS and CDR2 SASEGT. The V gene lost 2 bases and the J gene lost 8 bases, with 9 bases spanning the gap. The CDR3 covers 12 residues.

The genes are TRBV4-2 and TRBJ2-2, with D maybe TRBD1 (6 bases). The V end was cut by 6 bases, the J end by 0 bases, with 17 bases between. The length of the CDR3 is 17 residues. CDR1 LGHNA and CDR2 YNFKEQ come from the germline V gene. DNA of the CDR3: TGTGCCAGCAGGGACATAGCAGGACAGTCGAACACCGGGGAGCTGTTTTTT. Translating it yields CASRDIAGQSNTGELFF.

This clone came up many times. V usage is TRBV7-2 and J usage is TRBJ1-2, with a tentative D call TRBD1 (6 bases). The CDR3 is 15 amino acids. The V gene's germline CDR1 is SGHTA and CDR2 FQGNSA. V was cut by 5 bases and J by 7 bases, with 20 bases left in between. CDR3 protein: CASSNRGQGQVGYTF. The CDR3 DNA reads TGTGCCAGCAGCAACCGGGGCCAGGGGCAAGTTGGCTACACCTTC.

This chain joins TRBV6-1 and TRBJ1-6; TRBD1 aligns across 11 bases. The V and J ends lost 6 bases and 8 bases, in that order; junction bases with no gene match: 3. Per germline, CDR1 MNHNS and CDR2 SASEGT. There are 14 residues in the CDR3. The CDR3 loop is CASRRTGGDSPLHF. CDR3 in DNA: TGTGCCAGCAGACGGACAGGGGGCGATTCACCCCTCCACTTT.

The V gene is TRBV5-1, the J gene TRBJ2-7; 7 bases are a match to TRBD1. In germline, CDR1 is SGHRS, CDR2 YFSETQ. The CDR3 has 16 amino acids. V shed 4 bases, J shed 3 bases, and the junction held 13 bases outside the gene matches. CDR3 sequence (DNA): TGCGCCAGCAGCCCCTGGGACAGACGAACCCACTACGAGCAGTACTTC. Its protein product is CASSPWDRRTHYEQYF. Full variable domain (outside the CDR3, taken from reference TRBV5-1 and TRBJ2-7): KAGVTQTPRYLIKTRGQQVTLSCSPISGHRSVSWYQQTPGQGLQFLFEYFSETQRNKGNFPGRFSGRQFSNSRSEMNVSTLELGDSALYLCASSPWDRRTHYEQYFGPGTRLTVT.

CDR3 coding DNA: TGCGCCAGCAGCCAAGTGGTGCTAGCGGGAGACGCCAAAAACATTCAGTACTTC. It codes for CASSQVVLAGDAKNIQYF. The V gene is TRBV4-3, the J gene TRBJ2-4; 10 bases are shared with TRBD2. J was trimmed by 1 base and V by 1 base; bases with no gene match: 7. The CDR3 contains 18 residues. Germline CDR1 is LGHNA and CDR2 is YSLEER.

This clone was observed a handful of times. The chain combines TRBV5-1 with TRBJ1-4; D may be TRBD1 (5 bases). Germline loops: CDR1 SGHRS, CDR2 YFSETQ. Between the trimmed V and J ends, which lost 3 bases and 7 bases, there was a span of 13 bases. The CDR3 is 14 amino acids. As DNA, the CDR3 is TGCGCCAGCAGCTCCGGGGGGGGTGGTGAAAAACTGTTTTTT. This gives the protein CASSSGGGGEKLFF.

This chain uses TRBV6-5 with TRBJ1-2, with D unclear. The CDR3 spans 15 residues. Germline values: CDR1 MNHEY, CDR2 SVGAGI. The V and J ends lost 7 bases and 4 bases respectively, with 19 bases between them. For the CDR3, the DNA is TGTGCCAGCACCAAAGACGCGGAGGGAAGCTATGGCTACACCTTC. Translation gives CASTKDAEGSYGYTF.

The CDR3 coding sequence is TGTGCCAGCAGGGGAGATAGTATGTATTCACCCCTCCACTTT. Protein: CASRGDSMYSPLHF. The gene calls are TRBV6-6 and TRBJ1-6; no firm D call. Germline V gene data show CDR1 as MNHNY and CDR2 as SVGAGI (reference sequence). Trimming shortened V by 6 bases and J by 8 bases, and 14 bases separated the two germline ends. This CDR3 region has 14 residues.

The chain employs TRBV29-1 and TRBJ1-2; weak D call: TRBD1 (5 bases). The CDR3 contains 16 residues. V was pared by 1 base and J by 4 bases, with 19 bases between. The germline V gene encodes CDR1 SQVTM and CDR2 ANQGSEA. The CDR3 nucleotides read TGCAGCGTTGAAGTGGAAGACAGTCAGTTCCTCTATGGCTACACCTTC. As protein: CSVEVEDSQFLYGYTF. The entire variable domain, with the rest obtained from reference TRBV29-1 and TRBJ1-2, is as follows: SAVISQKPSRDICQRGTSLTIQCQVDSQVTMMFWYRQQPGQSLTLIATANQGSEATYESGFVIDKFPISRPNLTFSTLTVSNMSPEDSSIYLCSVEVEDSQFLYGYTFGSGTRLTVV.

The chain couples TRBV5-4 to TRBJ2-3, with 11 positions matching TRBD1. J gave up 0 bases and V 3 bases, and 9 bases lay outside the gene matches. This CDR3 has 18 residues. Germline lookup yields CDR1 SGHNT and CDR2 YYREEE (reference sequence). The CDR3 DNA reads TGTGCCAGCAGCTCCACCCTCGGACAGGGGGCTAGCACAGATACGCAGTATTTT. Translation: CASSSTLGQGASTDTQYF.

The V gene is TRBV9, the J gene TRBJ2-7, with TRBD1 identical over 7 bases. Looked up from germline, CDR1 is SGDLS and CDR2 is YYNGEE. The CDR3 is made up of 13 amino acids. Losses at the gene ends were 3 bases for V and 3 bases for J; bases not matched to a gene: 3. This CDR3 is CASSARQGYEQYF. For the CDR3, the DNA is TGTGCCAGCAGCGCCCGACAGGGCTACGAGCAGTACTTC.